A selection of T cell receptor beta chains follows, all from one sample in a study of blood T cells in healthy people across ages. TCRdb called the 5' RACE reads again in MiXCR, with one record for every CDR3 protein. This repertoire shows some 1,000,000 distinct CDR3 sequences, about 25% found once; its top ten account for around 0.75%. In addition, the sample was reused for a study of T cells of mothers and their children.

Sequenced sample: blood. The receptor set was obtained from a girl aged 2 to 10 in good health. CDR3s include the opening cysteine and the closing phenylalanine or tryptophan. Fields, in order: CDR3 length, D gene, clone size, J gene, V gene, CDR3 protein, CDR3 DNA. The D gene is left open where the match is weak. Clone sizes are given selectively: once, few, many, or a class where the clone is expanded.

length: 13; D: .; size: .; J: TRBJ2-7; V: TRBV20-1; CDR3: CSAHLRASYEQYF; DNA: TGCAGTGCCCATCTTAGGGCCTCCTACGAGCAGTACTTC
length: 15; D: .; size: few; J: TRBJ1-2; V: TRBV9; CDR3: CASSPRSPANYGYTF; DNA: TGTGCCAGCAGCCCTCGGAGCCCCGCTAACTATGGCTACACCTTC
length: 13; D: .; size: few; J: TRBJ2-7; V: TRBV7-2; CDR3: CASRQGGVSEQYF; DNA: TGTGCCAGCCGCCAGGGGGGAGTGAGCGAGCAGTACTTC
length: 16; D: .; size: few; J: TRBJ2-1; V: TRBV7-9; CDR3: CASSYLGGFSYNEQFF; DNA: TGTGCCAGCAGCTACCTCGGCGGATTCTCCTACAATGAGCAGTTCTTC
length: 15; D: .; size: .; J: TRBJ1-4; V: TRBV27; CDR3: CASSLSKVTNEKLFF; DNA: TGTGCCAGCAGCCTTTCAAAGGTTACTAATGAAAAACTGTTTTTT
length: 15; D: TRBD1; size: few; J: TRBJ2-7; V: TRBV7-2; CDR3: CASSLGAGGLNEQYF; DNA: TGTGCCAGCAGCTTAGGAGCAGGGGGATTGAACGAGCAGTACTTC
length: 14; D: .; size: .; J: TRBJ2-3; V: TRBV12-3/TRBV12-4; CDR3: CASSFGEMTDTQYF; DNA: TGTGCCAGCAGTTTTGGGGAGATGACAGATACGCAGTATTTT
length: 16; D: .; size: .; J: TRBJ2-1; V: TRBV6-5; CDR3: CASGLMTDKSYNEQFF; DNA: TGTGCCAGCGGTTTAATGACAGACAAGTCCTACAATGAGCAGTTCTTC
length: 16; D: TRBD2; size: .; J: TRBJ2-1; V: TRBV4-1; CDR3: CASSQDVGTRSNEQFF; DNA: TGCGCCAGCAGCCAAGATGTGGGGACTAGATCCAATGAGCAGTTCTTC
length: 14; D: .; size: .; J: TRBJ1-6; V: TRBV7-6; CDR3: CASSKQETNSPLHF; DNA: TGTGCCAGCAGTAAACAGGAGACGAATTCACCCCTCCACTTT
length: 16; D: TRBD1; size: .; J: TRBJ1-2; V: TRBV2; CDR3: CASSAPTGWVDYGYTF; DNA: TGTGCCAGCAGTGCCCCGACAGGGTGGGTTGACTATGGCTACACCTTC
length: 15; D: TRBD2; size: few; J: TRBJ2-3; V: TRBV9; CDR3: CANSVSGSGTDTQYF; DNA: TGTGCCAACAGCGTTAGCGGGAGTGGGACAGATACGCAGTATTTT
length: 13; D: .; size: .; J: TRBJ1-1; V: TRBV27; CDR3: CASSLIVNTEAFF; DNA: TGTGCCAGCAGTTTAATAGTGAACACTGAAGCTTTCTTT
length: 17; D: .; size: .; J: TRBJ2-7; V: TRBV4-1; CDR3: CASSQELEWGVTYEQYF; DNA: TGCGCCAGCAGCCAAGAGTTAGAATGGGGGGTTACCTACGAGCAGTACTTC
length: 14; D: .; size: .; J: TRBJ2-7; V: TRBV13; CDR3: CASSIRQSPYEQYF; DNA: TGTGCCAGCAGCATACGACAGAGCCCCTACGAGCAGTACTTC
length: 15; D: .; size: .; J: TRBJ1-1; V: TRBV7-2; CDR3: CASSQITVFQTEAFF; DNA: TGTGCCAGCAGCCAAATTACAGTTTTCCAGACTGAAGCTTTCTTT
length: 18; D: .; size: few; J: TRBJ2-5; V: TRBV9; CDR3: CASSVGPRTDSPSQTQYF; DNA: TGTGCCAGCAGCGTGGGACCGCGGACGGACTCCCCCTCCCAGACCCAGTACTTC
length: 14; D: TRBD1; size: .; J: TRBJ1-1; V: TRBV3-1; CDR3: CASSPGTGIGEAFF; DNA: TGTGCCAGCAGCCCCGGGACAGGGATTGGTGAAGCTTTCTTT
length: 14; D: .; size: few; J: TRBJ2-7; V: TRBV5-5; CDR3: CASSSQALIYEQYF; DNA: TGTGCCAGCAGCTCCCAGGCCCTGATCTACGAGCAGTACTTC
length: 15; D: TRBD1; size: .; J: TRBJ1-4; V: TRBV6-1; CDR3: CASSGGQGLNEKLFF; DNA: TGTGCCAGCAGTGGGGGACAGGGCCTCAATGAAAAACTGTTTTTT
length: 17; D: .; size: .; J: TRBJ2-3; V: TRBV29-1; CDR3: CSAAGPGVVELTDTQYF; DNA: TGCAGCGCCGCCGGTCCTGGGGTGGTAGAGTTAACAGATACGCAGTATTTT
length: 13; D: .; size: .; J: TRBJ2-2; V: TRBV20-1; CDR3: CSALRPDTGELFF; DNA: TGCAGTGCGTTGCGGCCGGACACCGGGGAGCTGTTTTTT
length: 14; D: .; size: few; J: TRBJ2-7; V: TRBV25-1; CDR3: CASSERWETYEQYF; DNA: TGTGCCAGCAGTGAACGTTGGGAGACCTACGAGCAGTACTTC
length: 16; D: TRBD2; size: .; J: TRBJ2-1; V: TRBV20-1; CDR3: CSARSQVSPGLDKQFF; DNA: TGCAGTGCTAGGTCCCAGGTTTCACCCGGACTAGATAAGCAGTTCTTC
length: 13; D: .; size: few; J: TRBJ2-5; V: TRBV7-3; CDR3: CASSQGLSETQYF; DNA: TGTGCCAGCAGTCAGGGTCTTTCTGAGACCCAGTACTTC
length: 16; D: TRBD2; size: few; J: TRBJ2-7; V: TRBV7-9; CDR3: CASSPRPSGSFYEQYF; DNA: TGTGCCAGCAGCCCACGCCCTAGCGGGAGTTTCTACGAGCAGTACTTC
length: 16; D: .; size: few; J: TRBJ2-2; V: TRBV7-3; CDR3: CASSLGGTRNTGELFF; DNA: TGTGCCAGCAGCTTAGGGGGGACCCGGAACACCGGGGAGCTGTTTTTT
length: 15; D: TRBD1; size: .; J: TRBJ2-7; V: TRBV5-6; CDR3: CASSDTRDRPYEQYF; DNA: TGTGCCAGCAGCGATACTAGGGACAGACCCTACGAGCAGTACTTC
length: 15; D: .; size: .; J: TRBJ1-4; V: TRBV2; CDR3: CASRDFSRIDEKLFF; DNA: TGTGCCAGCAGGGATTTTAGCCGGATAGATGAAAAACTGTTTTTT
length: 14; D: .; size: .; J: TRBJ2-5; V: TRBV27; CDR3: CASRHPGAQETQYF; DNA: TGTGCCAGCAGACACCCGGGGGCCCAAGAGACCCAGTACTTC